A selection of T cell receptor beta chains follows, all from one sample in a study of blood T cell repertoires in COVID-19. Only in-frame clones appear in the TCRdb table, and some are missing; sequencing was by immunoSEQ multiplex PCR. The sample carries about 220,000 clones, 84% recorded once. The sequenced sample consisted of peripheral blood. Source of these receptors: a man aged 50-59 years with active or convalescent COVID-19. The CDR3 runs from the conserved cysteine through the conserved F or W. The D gene is left open where the match is weak. Not every row has a clone size; where given, it reads once, few, many or a size class.

TRBV5-4,.,TRBJ1-1,.,TGTGCCAGCAGCTTGCGGGCAGGGGAAAGTGAAGCTTTCTTT,CASSLRAGESEAFF
TRBV7-2,.,TRBJ2-2,.,TGTGCCAGCAGCCCGACAGCGAACACCGGGGAGCTGTTTTTT,CASSPTANTGELFF
TRBV28,.,TRBJ1-4,TRBD1,TGTGCCAGCAGTTTAAGGACAGGGGGCATTGAAAAACTGTTTTTT,CASSLRTGGIEKLFF
TRBV15,once,TRBJ1-2,.,TGTGCCACCAGCAGAGTCCCCGGGGAGTACTATGGCTACACCTTC,CATSRVPGEYYGYTF
TRBV4-3,.,TRBJ2-7,TRBD2,TGCGCCAGCAGCCAAGATCGGGTAGGAGCGGGAGGGCCGAGGGGCGAGCAGTACTTC,CASSQDRVGAGGPRGEQYF
TRBV27,.,TRBJ2-2,.,TGTGCCAGCAGTTTATTTGGGCAGGTGAACACCGGGGAGCTGTTTTTT,CASSLFGQVNTGELFF
TRBV11-2,.,TRBJ2-5,.,TGTGCCAGCAGCTCATTTGCGAAGAGGCCCCAAGAGACCCAGTACTTC,CASSSFAKRPQETQYF
TRBV28,.,TRBJ2-2,.,TGTGCCAGCAGTTTATTGCAGGCGAACACCGGGGAGCTGTTTTTT,CASSLLQANTGELFF
TRBV5-1,.,TRBJ2-3,TRBD2,TGCGCCAGCAGCTTGGAAACTAGCGGGAGGTCCTCTATATTGGGTACGCAGTATTTT,CASSLETSGRSSILGTQYF
TRBV3-1/TRBV3-2,.,TRBJ1-2,TRBD1,TGTGCCAGCAGCCAAGGTGGGACAGTCTATGGCTACACCTTC,CASSQGGTVYGYTF
TRBV19,.,TRBJ1-5,.,TGTGCCAGTAGTAGACAGAAGAATCAGCCCCAGCATTTT,CASSRQKNQPQHF
TRBV5-1,.,TRBJ2-3,TRBD2,TGCGCCAGCAGCCTCGGACTAGCGGGAGTTTCGGATACGCAGTATTTT,CASSLGLAGVSDTQYF
TRBV3-1/TRBV3-2,few,TRBJ2-1,.,TGTGCCAGCAGACACCAGAACAATGAGCAGTTCTTC,CASRHQNNEQFF
TRBV12-3/TRBV12-4,.,TRBJ2-5,.,TGTGCCAGCAGTGAACAGCCCCAAGAGACCCAGTACTTC,CASSEQPQETQYF
TRBV7-9,once,TRBJ1-1,TRBD1,TGTGCCAGCAGCTTAGGAACAGGACAGGGCGAAGCTTTCTTT,CASSLGTGQGEAFF
TRBV4-2,.,TRBJ1-2,TRBD1,TGTGCCAGCAGCCAACGGACAGGGCTGGAGGGCTACACCTTC,CASSQRTGLEGYTF
TRBV10-3,.,TRBJ2-1,.,TGTGCCATCAGTGAACAACAGGATCCGCAATACAATGAGCAGTTCTTC,CAISEQQDPQYNEQFF
TRBV7-9,.,TRBJ2-1,.,TGTGCCAGCAGCTTAGTTGGTTCTGCAGGAAGTTTCGACAATGAGCAGTTCTTC,CASSLVGSAGSFDNEQFF
TRBV6-5,once,TRBJ2-7,.,TGTGCCAGCACAGTTAGGGGGATACTCTACGAGCAGTACTTC,CASTVRGILYEQYF
TRBV5-1,.,TRBJ1-2,TRBD1,TGCGCCAGCAGCTCGGGTCCGGGACAGCCTTACTATGGCTACACCTTC,CASSSGPGQPYYGYTF
TRBV7-6,.,TRBJ2-5,.,TGTGCCAGCAGCTTAGCGGGGGGACTGGGGGAGACCCAGTACTTC,CASSLAGGLGETQYF
TRBV4-1,.,TRBJ2-1,TRBD2,TGCGCCAGCAGCCAAGGGGGTGGGACTAGCGAGTTCTTC,CASSQGGGTSEFF
TRBV19,.,TRBJ1-1,TRBD1,TGTGCCAGTAACGCGGGACAGCGAGTCACTGAAGCTTTCTTT,CASNAGQRVTEAFF
TRBV7-2,.,TRBJ2-2,.,TGTGCCAGCAGCTTATCCTTTGCGACCGGGACCGGGGAGCTGTTTTTT,CASSLSFATGTGELFF
TRBV5-1,.,TRBJ2-2,.,TGCGCCAGCAGCTTGGCACGGGGCACCGGGGAGCTGTTTTTT,CASSLARGTGELFF
TRBV19,.,TRBJ2-1,.,TGTGCCAGTAGTTGGACAGGCGGGAGGTTCTCCTACAATGAGCAGTTCTTC,CASSWTGGRFSYNEQFF
TRBV3-1/TRBV3-2,.,TRBJ2-7,.,TGTGCCAGCAGCTTAGCGGCGTTACCCGAGCAGTACTTC,CASSLAALPEQYF
TRBV7-2,.,TRBJ1-5,.,TGTGCCAGCACTTCTACTAGGGGGTGGAAGAGCAATCAGCCCCAGCATTTT,CASTSTRGWKSNQPQHF
TRBV7-3,few,TRBJ1-1,.,TGTGCCAGCAGCTTATCGGCAGGGACAAACACTGAAGCTTTCTTT,CASSLSAGTNTEAFF
TRBV20-1,.,TRBJ2-7,.,TGCAGTGCTAGCGGGGACGAGCAGTACTTC,CSASGDEQYF